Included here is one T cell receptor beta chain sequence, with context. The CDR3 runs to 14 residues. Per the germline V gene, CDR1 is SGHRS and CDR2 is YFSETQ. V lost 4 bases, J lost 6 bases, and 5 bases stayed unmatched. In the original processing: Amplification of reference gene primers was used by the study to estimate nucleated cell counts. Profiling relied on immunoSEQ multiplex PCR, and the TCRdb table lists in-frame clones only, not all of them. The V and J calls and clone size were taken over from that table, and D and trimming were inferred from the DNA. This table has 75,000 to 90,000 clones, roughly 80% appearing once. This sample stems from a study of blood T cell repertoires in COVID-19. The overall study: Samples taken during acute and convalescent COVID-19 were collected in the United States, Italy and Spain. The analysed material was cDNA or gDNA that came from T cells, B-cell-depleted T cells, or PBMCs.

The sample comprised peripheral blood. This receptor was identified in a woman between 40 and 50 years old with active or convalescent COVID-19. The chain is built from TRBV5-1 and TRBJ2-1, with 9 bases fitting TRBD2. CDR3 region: CASSEGLASNEQFF. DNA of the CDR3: TGCGCCAGCAGCGAGGGACTAGCCTCCAATGAGCAGTTCTTC.